One and the same sample provided the 16 T cell receptor beta chains below, sequenced in a study of monozygotic twins with cystic fibrosis. Here immunoSEQ multiplex PCR was the method, and the copy in TCRdb shows in-frame clones only, minus some. The sample has about 29,000 clones; about 82% are singletons. Sequencing was carried out using blood. The receptors shown here come from a girl aged 2 to 10 with cystic fibrosis.

J is TRBJ2-5 and V is TRBV10-3; 10 nucleotides match TRBD2. Germline CDR1 and CDR2: ENHRY and SYGVKD. Germline trimming cut 0 bases from V and 4 bases from J; bases unmatched to any gene: 5. The CDR3 length is 16 residues. In DNA form, the CDR3 reads TGTGCCATCAGTGAGTCTATAGCGGGAGGCGGAGAGACCCAGTACTTC. The encoded protein is CAISESIAGGGETQYF.

This clone was found once. The rearrangement links TRBV6-1 to TRBJ2-5, with D maybe TRBD2 (6 bases). Per the germline V gene, CDR1 is MNHNS and CDR2 is SASEGT. V gave up 0 bases and J gave up 4 bases, with 9 bases separating them. The CDR3 is made up of 14 amino acids. The CDR3 DNA reads as TGTGCCAGCAGTGAAGCGTACGGGGGAGAGACCCAGTACTTC. This codes for CASSEAYGGETQYF.

This chain links TRBV18 with TRBJ1-5; tentative D call: TRBD1 (6 bases). Trimming removed 2 bases at V and 6 bases at J, with 8 bases between. Germline V lookup: CDR1 KGHSH, CDR2 LQKENI. The CDR3 totals 13 residues. The CDR3 reads CASSPTGTQPQHF. As DNA, the CDR3 is TGTGCCAGCTCACCAACAGGGACTCAGCCCCAGCATTTT. The full variable domain, with the rest looked up from reference TRBV18 and TRBJ1-5, is NAGVMQNPRHLVRRRGQEARLRCSPMKGHSHVYWYRQLPEEGLKFMVYLQKENIIDESGMPKERFSAEFPKEGPSILRIQQVVRGDSAAYFCASSPTGTQPQHFGDGTRLSIL.

This chain uses TRBV5-1 with TRBJ1-1, with D hard to call. Trimming took off 0 bases at V and 4 bases at J, with 10 bases between the two ends. Per germline, CDR1 SGHRS and CDR2 YFSETQ. The CDR3 extends over 14 amino acids. CDR3 in DNA: TGCGCCAGCAGCTTGGTGGCGGGAAGCACTGAAGCTTTCTTT. Encoded protein: CASSLVAGSTEAFF.

This clone was counted only a few times. The chain employs TRBV5-1 and TRBJ1-1; 9 nucleotides align to TRBD1. Germline V gene lookup returns CDR1 SGHRS and CDR2 YFSETQ. The trim removed 4 bases at V and 6 bases at J, leaving 7 bases unmatched. The CDR3 is 14 amino acids. The CDR3 bases are TGCGCCAGCAGCCCTGGGGACAGGGAGGCTGAAGCTTTCTTT. Translation gives CASSPGDREAEAFF.

The rearrangement uses TRBV6-5 and TRBJ1-1, with a weak D call TRBD1 (5 bases). Germline CDR1 reads MNHEY; CDR2 reads SVGAGI. The V and J ends lost 6 bases and 10 bases respectively, with 12 bases between them. There are 11 residues in the CDR3. The DNA of the CDR3 is TGTGCCAGCAGCCGTGACGGGGGAGCTTTCTTT. Protein: CASSRDGGAFF.

The chain employs TRBV2 and TRBJ2-1; 8 positions match TRBD2. V dropped 6 bases and J dropped 5; count of bases not matched to a gene: 6. The CDR3 has 14 residues. The germline V gene has CDR1 SNHLY and CDR2 FYNNEI. The CDR3 DNA follows: TGTGCCAGCAGCTTACTAGCGGAGGACAATGAGCAGTTCTTC. Its translation: CASSLLAEDNEQFF.

The J gene is TRBJ2-1, the V gene TRBV11-2; D uncertain. Germline CDR1 SGHAT, CDR2 FQNNGV. This CDR3 has 11 amino acids. V was pared by 6 bases and J by 8 bases, with 8 bases between. The CDR3 reads CASSSWDEQFF. The DNA for the CDR3 is TGTGCCAGCAGTTCGTGGGATGAGCAGTTCTTC.

This clone was detected once. The CDR3 protein is CAWSVGQGVTSPLHF. DNA for the CDR3: TGTGCCTGGAGTGTGGGACAGGGAGTTACGTCACCCCTCCACTTT. The V and J genes are TRBV30 and TRBJ1-6, with 9 positions matching TRBD1. Germline loops: CDR1 GTSNPN, CDR2 SVGIG (reference sequence). The J segment lost 10 bases and the V segment lost 0 bases, leaving 7 bases of the junction unmatched. The CDR3 length is 15 residues.

The gene calls are TRBV6-1 and TRBJ2-6; D gene unclear. The V end lost 2 bases, the J end lost 0 bases, and 5 bases lay between the germline ends. CDR1 and CDR2 (germline): MNHNS, SASEGT. The CDR3 totals 15 residues. This CDR3 reads CASSEIISGANVLTF. For the CDR3, the DNA is TGTGCCAGCAGTGAAATTATCTCTGGGGCCAACGTCCTGACTTTC.

The chain has TRBV7-8 and TRBJ2-7, with 7 nucleotides matching TRBD1. CDR1 is SGHVS, CDR2 FQNEAQ, per germline. V gave up 5 bases and J gave up 4 bases; unmatched junction bases: 8. The CDR3 has 14 residues. The CDR3 is CASSTRDRPYEQYF. CDR3 coding DNA: TGTGCCAGCAGCACCAGGGACAGACCTTACGAGCAGTACTTC.

This clone was recorded only once. The chain recombines TRBV18 with TRBJ2-7; possibly TRBD2 for D (5 bases). This CDR3 is 12 amino acids long. CDR1 and CDR2 from the germline V gene are KGHSH and LQKENI. Deletions cut 9 bases from V and 1 base from J, with 10 bases between. CDR3 sequence (DNA): TGTGCCAGTGCACTAGAATCCTACGAGCAGTACTTC. Its protein is CASALESYEQYF.

The rearrangement joins TRBV7-8 to TRBJ1-2; D not resolved. This CDR3 has 14 residues. Germline V gene lookup returns CDR1 SGHVS and CDR2 FQNEAQ. Trimming pared 5 bases from V and 0 bases from J, leaving 10 bases between. CDR3 region: CASSPSKPNYGYTF. The CDR3 region has the DNA TGTGCCAGCAGCCCATCTAAGCCTAACTATGGCTACACCTTC.

This clone was detected only once. This rearrangement joins TRBV2 to TRBJ1-4, with 7 bases aligning to TRBD1. The CDR3 spans 16 residues. From germline, CDR1 is SNHLY and CDR2 FYNNEI. V was clipped by 8 bases and J by 3 bases; unmatched bases: 12. The CDR3 coding sequence is TGTGCCAGCTTTTGGTCAGGGGGACGGCCTAATGAAAAACTGTTTTTT. This translates into CASFWSGGRPNEKLFF.

This chain joins TRBV13 and TRBJ2-5, with D possibly being TRBD1 (5 bases). Trimming took off 5 bases at V and 5 bases at J, with 15 bases between the two ends. The germline V gene encodes CDR1 PRHDT and CDR2 FYEKMQ (reference sequence). This CDR3 is built from 14 residues. The CDR3 nucleotides are TGTGCCAGCAGCCCTGCTGGGGCCGATGAGACCCAGTACTTC. Its translation is CASSPAGADETQYF.

The rearrangement joins TRBV7-2 to TRBJ2-7; D uncertain. V was clipped by 0 bases and J by 2 bases, with 5 bases between them. Germline V gene sequence: CDR1 SGHTA, CDR2 FQGNSA. This CDR3 comprises 13 residues. The CDR3 region has the DNA TGTGCCAGCAGCTTAGCGGTAACCTACGAGCAGTACTTC. Amino acid sequence: CASSLAVTYEQYF.